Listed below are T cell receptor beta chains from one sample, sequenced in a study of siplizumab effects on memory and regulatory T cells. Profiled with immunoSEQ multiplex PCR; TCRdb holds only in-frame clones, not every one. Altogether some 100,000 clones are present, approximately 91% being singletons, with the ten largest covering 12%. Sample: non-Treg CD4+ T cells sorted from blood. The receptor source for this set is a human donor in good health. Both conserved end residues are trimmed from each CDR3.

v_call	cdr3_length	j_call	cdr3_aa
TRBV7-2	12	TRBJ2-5	ASSFWGGEETQY
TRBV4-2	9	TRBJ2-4	ASSPFGGQG
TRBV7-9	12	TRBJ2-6	ASSDASGANVLT
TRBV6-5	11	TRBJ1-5	ASSQQGNQPQH
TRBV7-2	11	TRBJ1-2	ASSQGQNYGYT
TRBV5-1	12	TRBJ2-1	ASSLASGLDEQF
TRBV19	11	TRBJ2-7	ASSSGRGYEQY
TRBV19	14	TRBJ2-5	ASSMVTGTPQETQY
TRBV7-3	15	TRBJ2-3	ASSLLGLAGTTDTQY
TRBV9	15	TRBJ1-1	ASSESPSGGWNTEAF
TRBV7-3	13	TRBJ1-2	ASSAPGTGNYGYT
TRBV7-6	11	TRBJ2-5	ASSLVAQETQY
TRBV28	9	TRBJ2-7	ASSLTRQQY
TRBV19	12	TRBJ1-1	ASRSEGMNTEAF
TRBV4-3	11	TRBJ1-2	ASSQDRFYGYT
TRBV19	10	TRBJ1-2	ASRGRDWGYT
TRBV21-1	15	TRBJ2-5	ASSNETLAGEQETQY
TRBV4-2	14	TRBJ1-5	ASSLFSGDSNQPQH
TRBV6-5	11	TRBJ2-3	ASIGGYTDTQY
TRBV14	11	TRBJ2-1	ASTRTGGNEQF
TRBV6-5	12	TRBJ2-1	ASSLAGVYNEQF
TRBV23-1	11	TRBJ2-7	ASSRLFPYEQY
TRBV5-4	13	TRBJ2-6	ASKRGPSGANVLT
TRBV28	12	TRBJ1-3	ASSSPPGRVTIY
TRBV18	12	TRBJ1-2	ASSPRSVEYGYT
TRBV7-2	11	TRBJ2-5	ASSSTGKETQY
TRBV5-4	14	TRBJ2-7	ASSLPHSGGNYEQY
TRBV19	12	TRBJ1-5	ASSMGVGTQPQH
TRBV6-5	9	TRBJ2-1	ASSFSGWEF
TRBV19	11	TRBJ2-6	ASTGPGANVLT
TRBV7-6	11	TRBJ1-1	ASSKDRNTEAF
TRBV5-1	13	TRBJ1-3	ASSPDRVSGNTIY
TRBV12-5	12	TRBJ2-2	ASGPRDGDGELF
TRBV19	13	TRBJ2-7	ASSPTSGRSYEQY
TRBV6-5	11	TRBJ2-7	ASRAGGPYEQY
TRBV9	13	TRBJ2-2	ASSVGPARTGELF
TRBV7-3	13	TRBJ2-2	ASRSGRAIGGELF
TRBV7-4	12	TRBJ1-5	ASSLVRGEQPQH
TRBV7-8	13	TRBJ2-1	ASSHREGSYNEQF
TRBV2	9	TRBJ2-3	AKSGTDTQY
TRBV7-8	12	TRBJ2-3	ASSQSPGTDTQY
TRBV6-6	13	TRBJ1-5	ASSFPGQTNQPQH
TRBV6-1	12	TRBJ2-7	AIRGTSGPYEQY
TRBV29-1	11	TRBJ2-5	SVEGASRETQY